A selection of T cell receptor beta chains follows, all from one sample in a study of T cells in Graves' hyperthyroidism and ophthalmopathy. TCRdb itself ran the multiplex PCR reads through MiXCR, one entry per CDR3 protein. The table shows fewer than 750,000 distinct CDR3 sequences, with more than 12% occurring only once. Material: blood. The receptors stem from a woman aged 45 to 65 with Graves' ophthalmopathy. Each CDR3 is given with its conserved first and last residue. A D gene is named only where the DNA matches it firmly. Only part of the rows carry a size: once, few, many, or a class if the clone is expanded.

>TRBV15|.|TRBJ1-2|few
TGTGCCACCAGCAGGGACGGACACTATGGCTACACCTTC
CATSRDGHYGYTF
>TRBV6-2/TRBV6-3|TRBD1|TRBJ2-3|.
TGTGCCAGCAGTTACCACCTTCGACAGGGGACCACAGATACGCAGTATTTT
CASSYHLRQGTTDTQYF
>TRBV20-1|.|TRBJ1-1|.
TGCAGTGCCCCGAGCCCTGGCGCCACTGAAGCTTTCTTT
CSAPSPGATEAFF
>TRBV11-2|.|TRBJ2-1|many
TGTGCCAGCAGCTATGGGGCGGGACGTCGGAATGAGCAGTTCTTC
CASSYGAGRRNEQFF
>TRBV20-1|TRBD1|TRBJ1-1|.
TGCAGTGCTCCATCCGGGACAGGGAGTCGCGCTGCTTTCTTT
CSAPSGTGSRAAFF
>TRBV6-2/TRBV6-3|.|TRBJ2-1|many
TGTGCCAGCAGTTACCCTGGGACATCCTACAATGAGCAGTTCTTC
CASSYPGTSYNEQFF
>TRBV9|.|TRBJ2-4|.
TGTGCCAGCGGTAAAACCTGGGGGGTAGCCAAAAACATTCAGTACTTC
CASGKTWGVAKNIQYF
>TRBV6-2/TRBV6-3|TRBD1|TRBJ2-7|many
TGTGCCAGCAGGCTCCGGGACAGGATCTACGAGCAGTACTTC
CASRLRDRIYEQYF
>TRBV27|.|TRBJ1-5|many
TGTGCCAGCAGTTTATCGGGGCAGGGTGATAGCAATCAGCCCCAGCATTTT
CASSLSGQGDSNQPQHF
>TRBV9|TRBD1|TRBJ1-6|few
TGTGCCAGCAGCACCCGACAGGGAGGGGAGTCACCCCTCCACTTT
CASSTRQGGESPLHF
>TRBV28|TRBD2|TRBJ2-3|many
TGTGCCAGCGGCAGCCTAGCGGGAGGACGCCCAGATACGCAGTATTTT
CASGSLAGGRPDTQYF
>TRBV27|TRBD2|TRBJ2-7|many
TGTGCCAGCAGTTTAAAGCGGGAGTCGGGCGAGCAGTACTTC
CASSLKRESGEQYF
>TRBV28|TRBD2|TRBJ2-2|.
TGTGCCAGCAGTTCCCGGACTAGCGGGAGCCCGAACACCGGGGAGCTGTTTTTT
CASSSRTSGSPNTGELFF
>TRBV28|.|TRBJ1-5|few
TGTGCCAGCAGTTTTGATGGGGGGAATCAGCCCCAGCATTTT
CASSFDGGNQPQHF
>TRBV6-2/TRBV6-3|.|TRBJ2-1|.
TGTGCCAGCAGTAAAACAGGGATTATAGGGCAGTTCTTC
CASSKTGIIGQFF
>TRBV6-1|.|TRBJ2-3|many
TGTGCCAGCAGTGAAAACGCAGATACGCAGTATTTT
CASSENADTQYF
>TRBV11-2|.|TRBJ1-6|many
TGTGCCAGCAGCTTAGGGAGCCCCTTTTCACCCCTCCACTTT
CASSLGSPFSPLHF
>TRBV13|TRBD2|TRBJ2-3|.
TGTGCCAGCAGCTTAGGGTTCGGTACTAGCGGGCGTACAGATACGCAGTATTTT
CASSLGFGTSGRTDTQYF
>TRBV28|.|TRBJ2-3|many
TGTGCCAGCAGCCTCTACCCAGATACGCAGTATTTT
CASSLYPDTQYF
>TRBV19|TRBD1|TRBJ2-5|few
TGTGCCAGTAGACTTACAGGGGGCTTCGAGACCCAGTACTTC
CASRLTGGFETQYF